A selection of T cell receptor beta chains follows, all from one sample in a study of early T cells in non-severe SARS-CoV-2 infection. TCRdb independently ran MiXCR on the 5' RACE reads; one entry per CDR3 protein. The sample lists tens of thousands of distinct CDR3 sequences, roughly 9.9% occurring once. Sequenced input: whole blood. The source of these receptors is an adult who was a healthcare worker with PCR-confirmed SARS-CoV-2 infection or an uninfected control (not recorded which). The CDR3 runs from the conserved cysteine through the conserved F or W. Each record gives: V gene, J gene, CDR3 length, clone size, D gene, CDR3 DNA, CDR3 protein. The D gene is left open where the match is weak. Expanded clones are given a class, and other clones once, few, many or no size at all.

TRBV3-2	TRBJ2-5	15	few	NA	TGTGCCAGCAGCCGCTACCGACTAGGGGGTGAGACCCAGTACTTC	CASSRYRLGGETQYF
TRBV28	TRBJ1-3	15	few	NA	TGTGCCAGCAGATCCGGGCTACAGGCTGGAAACACCATATATTTT	CASRSGLQAGNTIYF
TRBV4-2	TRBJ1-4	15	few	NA	TGTGCCAGCAGCCAAGATTGGGCAACTAATGAAAAACTGTTTTTT	CASSQDWATNEKLFF
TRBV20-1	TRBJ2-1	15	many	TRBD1	TGCAGTGCTGGGGGACAGGGTAGCTCCTACAATGAGCAGTTCTTC	CSAGGQGSSYNEQFF
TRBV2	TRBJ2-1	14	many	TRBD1	TGTGCCAGCCATTACCAGGGACAGTGGGGCGATTGGTTCTTC	CASHYQGQWGDWFF
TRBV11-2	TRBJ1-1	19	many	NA	TGTGCCAGCAGCTTAACGCAGTTTCGGGAGGCAACCGGAAGCACTGAAGCTTTCTTT	CASSLTQFREATGSTEAFF
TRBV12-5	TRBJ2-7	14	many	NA	TGTGCTAGTGGTCTGGGGGTCTTAGGCTACGAGCAGTACTTC	CASGLGVLGYEQYF
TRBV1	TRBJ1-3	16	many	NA	TGCACCAGCAGCCCTACGACAGGCCGCTCTGGAAACACCATATATTTT	CTSSPTTGRSGNTIYF
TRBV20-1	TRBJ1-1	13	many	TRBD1	TGCAGTGCCTCCCCTGGGACAGGGGAACAAGCTTTCTTT	CSASPGTGEQAFF
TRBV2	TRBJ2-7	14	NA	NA	TGTGCCGGCAGGACAGACTTAAGCTCCTACGAGCAGTACTTC	CAGRTDLSSYEQYF
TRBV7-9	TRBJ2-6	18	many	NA	TGTGCCAGCAGCTCACGGACAGCTCCTAGCTCTGGGGCCAACGTCCTGACTTTC	CASSSRTAPSSGANVLTF
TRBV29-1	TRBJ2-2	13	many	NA	TGCAGCGTTGAAGTGGTATCCGCCGGGGAGCTGTTTTTT	CSVEVVSAGELFF
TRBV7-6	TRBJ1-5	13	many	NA	TGTGCCAGCAGCTTAGACAGGGATCAGCCCCAGCATTTT	CASSLDRDQPQHF
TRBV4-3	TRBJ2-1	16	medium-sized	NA	TGCGCCAGCAGCCAAGAGGCTAGCGCCTCCTACAATGAGCAGTTCTTC	CASSQEASASYNEQFF
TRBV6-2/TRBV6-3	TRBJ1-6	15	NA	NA	TGTGCCAGCAGTCCGAACGACTTCCCCGGTACACCCCTCCACTTT	CASSPNDFPGTPLHF
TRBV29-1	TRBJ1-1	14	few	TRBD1	TGCAGCGTTGTAGTTACAGGGGAAGGGACTGAAGCTTTCTTT	CSVVVTGEGTEAFF
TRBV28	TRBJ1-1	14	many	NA	TGTGCCAGCAGTTTCAGCAGGGTCGGCACTGAAGCTTTCTTT	CASSFSRVGTEAFF
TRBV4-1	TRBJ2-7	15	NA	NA	TGCGCCAGCAGCCAAGACCACAGGGAATACGACGAGCAGTACTTC	CASSQDHREYDEQYF
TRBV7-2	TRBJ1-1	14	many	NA	TGTGCCAGCAGCTTCTCGCCAGGAGACACTGAAGCTTTCTTT	CASSFSPGDTEAFF
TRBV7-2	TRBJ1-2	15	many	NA	TGTGCCAGCAGCCTTACACCGATGGGGATATATGGCTACACCTTC	CASSLTPMGIYGYTF
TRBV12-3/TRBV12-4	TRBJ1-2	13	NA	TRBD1	TGTGCCAGCAGGGGGACAGGGAGGGATGGCTACACCTTC	CASRGTGRDGYTF
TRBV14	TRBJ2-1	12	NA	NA	TGTGCCAGCAGCCAAGGAGGGAATGAGCAGTTCTTC	CASSQGGNEQFF
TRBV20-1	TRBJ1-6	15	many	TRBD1	TGCAGTGCTATCCCCGGGGCAGGGGGGAATTCACCCCTCCACTTT	CSAIPGAGGNSPLHF
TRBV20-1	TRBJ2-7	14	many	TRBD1	TGCAGTGCTAGCTGGACAGGGGGATCTTACGAGCAGTACTTC	CSASWTGGSYEQYF
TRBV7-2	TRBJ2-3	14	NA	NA	TGTGCCAGCAGCTCCAGTGGGGCGGGGGATACGCAGTATTTT	CASSSSGAGDTQYF
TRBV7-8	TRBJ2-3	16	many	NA	TGTGCCAGCAGCTTAGGTGGCAGGGGACCCCCAGATACGCAGTATTTT	CASSLGGRGPPDTQYF
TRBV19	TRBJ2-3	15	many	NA	TGTGCCAGTAGACTCACAAGGGGGAGCACAGATACGCAGTATTTT	CASRLTRGSTDTQYF
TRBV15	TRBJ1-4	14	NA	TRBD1	TGTGCCACCAGCAACCCCAAGGGGGCGGGAAAACTGTTTTTT	CATSNPKGAGKLFF
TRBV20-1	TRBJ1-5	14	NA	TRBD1	TGCAGTGCTAACCCGCAGGGGGCTGGTCAGCCCCAGCATTTT	CSANPQGAGQPQHF
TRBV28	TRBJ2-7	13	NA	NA	TGTGCCAGCAGTTTACCGGGGGCCTACGAGCAGTACTTC	CASSLPGAYEQYF
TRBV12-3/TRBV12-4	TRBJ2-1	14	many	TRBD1	TGTGCCAGCAGTTCGGACAGGGGTCTTCATGAGCAGTTCTTC	CASSSDRGLHEQFF
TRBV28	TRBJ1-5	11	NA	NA	TGTGCCAGCGGGGGGGATCAGCCCCAGCATTTT	CASGGDQPQHF
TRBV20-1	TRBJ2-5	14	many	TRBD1	TGCAGTGCTGTGCCGGGACAGGGGTCAGAGACCCAGTACTTC	CSAVPGQGSETQYF
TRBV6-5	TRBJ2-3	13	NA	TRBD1	TGTGCCAGCACCCCACAGGGGGAGGATACGCAGTATTTT	CASTPQGEDTQYF
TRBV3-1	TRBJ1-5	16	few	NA	TGTGCCAGCAGCCACTCGAGGCAGGGGAATTCTCAGCCCCAGCATTTT	CASSHSRQGNSQPQHF